This T cell receptor (beta chain) was recovered during a study of cytomegalovirus exposure and HLA in healthy donors. General study results and limits: Across donors, most TCRs were seen rarely, yet some public ones were widespread. The classifier reportedly diagnosed cytomegalovirus status with high specificity and sensitivity. The authors confirmed in vitro that a few CMV-associated chains were specific for CMV antigens.

TCRdb's table, derived via immunoSEQ multiplex PCR, lists solely in-frame clones and lacks some. The table has about 120,000 clones, roughly 84% seen once. In regard to this clone: Its antigen is undetermined.

Germline values: CDR1 SNHLY, CDR2 FYNNEI. The CDR3 is made up of 13 amino acids. With V trimmed by 6 bases and J by 3 bases, 0 bases remained unmatched. From the approximately 120-subject validation cohort, which was separate from the roughly 630-subject first cohort, the donors were drawn. This TCR derives from a woman aged 25 to 45 in good health and CMV-seronegative. J is TRBJ2-3 and V is TRBV2; 10 nucleotides align to TRBD1. Material for sequencing was PBMCs. CDR3: CASRGQGTDTQYF. As DNA, the CDR3 is TGTGCCAGCAGGGGACAGGGGACAGATACGCAGTATTTT.